The 18 T cell receptor beta chains listed next were all sequenced from one sample in a study of beta chain features in type 1 diabetes. The investigators reverse transcribed all of the isolated RNA, so they sequenced expressed TCRB transcripts. TCRdb's table, derived via immunoSEQ multiplex PCR, lists solely in-frame clones and lacks some. Of about 160,000 clones in the sample, around 9% were seen once. These receptors are not linked to any known antigen. Whole-study results and caveats: Type 1 diabetes patients had moderately but significantly shorter TCRB CDR3s in all four CD4+ subsets.

The sequenced sample consisted of central memory CD4+ T cells from blood. The receptor source for this set is a woman aged 25 to 39 with type 1 diabetes.

This clone was picked up many times. This chain uses TRBV19 with TRBJ2-5; 7 nucleotides match TRBD2. CDR3 length equals 14 residues. The V gene end was trimmed by 11 bases and the J gene end by 4 bases; junction bases not matched to a gene: 13. The germline gives CDR1 LNHDA, CDR2 SQIVND (reference sequence). CDR3 bases: TGTGCCTCCCGCACGGGAGGTCCCGGAGAGACCCAGTACTTC. Translating gives CASRTGGPGETQYF.

This rearrangement joins TRBV7-8 to TRBJ2-1; 9 bases are shared with TRBD2. The CDR3 loop spans 17 amino acids. Trimming took 1 base from V and 4 from J; bases not matched to a gene: 8. CDR1 and CDR2 (germline): SGHVS, FQNEAQ. CDR3 DNA: TGTGCCAGCAGCTTAGGCTTTGGGGCGGGAGGGTACAATGAGCAGTTCTTC. Translation gives CASSLGFGAGGYNEQFF.

The genes are TRBV4-2 and TRBJ2-7; D possibly corresponds to TRBD1 (5 bases). The CDR3 runs to 15 residues. The germline V gene encodes CDR1 LGHNA and CDR2 YNFKEQ. V was shortened by 0 bases and J by 2 bases, with 11 bases between the two germline ends. CDR3 region: CASSQDQGRTYEQYF. The CDR3 region has the DNA TGTGCCAGCAGCCAAGATCAGGGAAGGACCTACGAGCAGTACTTC.

A few counts support this clone. The rearrangement uses TRBV18 and TRBJ2-1; 9 positions match TRBD2. V lost 5 bases to trimming and J lost 1 base; unmatched junction nucleotides: 3. The V gene's germline CDR1 is KGHSH and CDR2 LQKENI. The CDR3 runs 15 residues. The CDR3 DNA reads as TGTGCCAGCTCATCCCTAGCGGGGTCCTACAATGAGCAGTTCTTC. Translation gives CASSSLAGSYNEQFF.

This clone was counted between two and nine times. The CDR3 reads CASSPEENTIYF. CDR3 sequence (DNA): TGTGCCAGCAGCCCCGAGGAGAACACCATATATTTT. V usage is TRBV2 and J usage is TRBJ1-3; no definite D call. From germline, CDR1 is SNHLY and CDR2 FYNNEI. The CDR3 covers 12 residues. V gave up 6 bases and J gave up 7 bases, with 10 bases separating them.

CDR3 in DNA: TGTGCCAGCAGCTATACCGGGACTATCTACGAGCAGTACTTC. Translated: CASSYTGTIYEQYF. The chain has TRBV5-4 and TRBJ2-7; 7 positions match TRBD2. The CDR3 spans 14 residues. The junction had 6 bases not matched to a gene; V was cut back by 3 bases and J by 3 bases. CDR1 and CDR2 (germline): SGHNT, YYREEE (reference sequence). Filled out from reference TRBV5-4 and TRBJ2-7, the complete variable domain reads ETGVTQSPTHLIKTRGQQVTLRCSSQSGHNTVSWYQQALGQGPQFIFQYYREEENGRGNFPPRFSGLQFPNYSSELNVNALELDDSALYLCASSYTGTIYEQYFGPGTRLTVT.

The chain has TRBV20-1 and TRBJ2-5; weak D call: TRBD1 (6 bases). The CDR3 runs 11 residues. Germline V gene data show CDR1 as DFQATT and CDR2 as SNEGSKA (reference sequence). The DNA of the CDR3 is TGCAGCCGGACAGCCCAAGAGACCCAGTACTTC. It is translated as CSRTAQETQYF.

This clone occurred a few times. The V and J genes are TRBV5-6 and TRBJ2-3; the match to TRBD1 covers 7 bases. The CDR3 is made up of 17 amino acids. CDR1 and CDR2 from the germline V gene are SGHDT and YYEEEE. V shed 4 bases, J shed 7 bases, and the junction held 18 bases outside the gene matches. The CDR3 coding sequence is TGTGCCAGCAGCGGGGGACCCGGGACAGAAAAGGAGTATACGCAGTATTTT. Protein: CASSGGPGTEKEYTQYF. The full variable domain, its missing parts supplied by reference TRBV5-6 and TRBJ2-3, is DAGVTQSPTHLIKTRGQQVTLRCSPKSGHDTVSWYQQALGQGPQFIFQYYEEEERQRGNFPDRFSGHQFPNYSSELNVNALLLGDSALYLCASSGGPGTEKEYTQYFGPGTRLTVL.

This clone was observed a handful of times. The rearrangement links TRBV6-5 to TRBJ2-3, with a tentative D call TRBD2 (5 bases). The germline V gene has CDR1 MNHEY and CDR2 SVGAGI. Trimming cost V 2 bases and J 4 bases, with 10 bases left between them. This CDR3 contains 14 residues. This CDR3 reads CASSYDLGADTQYF. CDR3 sequence (DNA): TGTGCCAGCAGTTACGACCTGGGAGCAGATACGCAGTATTTT.

The J gene is TRBJ2-7, the V gene TRBV9; 8 nucleotides match TRBD2. CDR3 length equals 13 residues. Germline V gene lookup returns CDR1 SGDLS and CDR2 YYNGEE. J lost 6 bases, V lost 4 bases, and 6 bases had no gene match. CDR3 sequence (DNA): TGTGCCAGCAGCCAGCGGGGGTCGGCCGAGCAGTACTTC. Its protein product is CASSQRGSAEQYF.

This clone has just a few counts. CDR3 nucleotide sequence: TGCGCCAGCAGCCCCTTAGCGGGACTGATACAAGAGACCCAGTACTTC. Protein product: CASSPLAGLIQETQYF. The chain employs TRBV5-1 and TRBJ2-5; 8 bases are a match to TRBD2. The CDR3 has 16 residues. Germline V lookup: CDR1 SGHRS, CDR2 YFSETQ. Trimming cost V 4 bases and J 2 bases; bases outside gene matches: 10.

The V and J genes are TRBV11-1 and TRBJ2-7; 13 bases are shared with TRBD2. This CDR3 is built from 14 residues. Germline V gives CDR1 SGHAT, CDR2 FQDESV (reference sequence). Trimming took 9 bases from V and 5 from J; bases not matched to a gene: 7. Here the CDR3 reads CASRTGLAGNEQYF. CDR3 bases: TGTGCCAGTCGAACGGGACTAGCGGGAAACGAGCAGTACTTC.

This clone has only a few counts. V gene TRBV5-6 combines with J gene TRBJ2-7; 16 bases match TRBD2. The J segment lost 2 bases and the V segment lost 3 bases, leaving 8 bases of the junction unmatched. CDR1 SGHDT and CDR2 YYEEEE come from the germline V gene. The CDR3 is 18 residues long. In nucleotides, the CDR3 is TGTGCCAGCAGCTCTGTGTTGGGACTAGCGGGAGGGACCTACGAGCAGTACTTC. Translating it yields CASSSVLGLAGGTYEQYF. The whole variable domain, filled in from reference TRBV5-6 and TRBJ2-7, reads DAGVTQSPTHLIKTRGQQVTLRCSPKSGHDTVSWYQQALGQGPQFIFQYYEEEERQRGNFPDRFSGHQFPNYSSELNVNALLLGDSALYLCASSSVLGLAGGTYEQYFGPGTRLTVT.

The V and J genes are TRBV6-7 and TRBJ1-2; 9 bases align to TRBD1. TRBV6-7 is recorded as an ORF, its role being uncertain. The CDR3 consists of 16 residues. V was pared by 10 bases and J by 1 base, with 13 bases of the junction left unmatched. The CDR3: CAISVVDRGFNYGYTF. DNA of the CDR3: TGTGCCATCTCCGTCGTAGACAGGGGGTTTAACTATGGCTACACCTTC.

This clone was observed a few times. Other DNA sequences of this sample code for an identical CDR3. The V and J genes are TRBV15 and TRBJ2-7, with D possibly TRBD1 on 5 matching bases. With 5 bases removed from V and 2 bases from J, the gap between germline ends came to 10 bases. The CDR3 runs 13 residues. Germline V lookup: CDR1 LNHNV, CDR2 YYDKDF (reference sequence). CDR3: CATSRLRAYEQYF. CDR3 DNA: TGTGCCACCAGCCGCCTCAGGGCCTACGAGCAGTACTTC.

This clone was seen a few times. The J gene is TRBJ2-1, the V gene TRBV6-1; 12 positions agree with TRBD2. The CDR3 covers 15 residues. The V gene's germline CDR1 is MNHNS and CDR2 SASEGT. V gave up 6 bases and J gave up 9 bases; unmatched junction bases: 9. CDR3 in amino acids: CASSRGLAGMSEQFF. In DNA, the CDR3 is TGTGCCAGCAGCCGGGGACTAGCGGGTATGAGTGAGCAGTTCTTC.

This chain joins TRBV6-5 and TRBJ1-1; D is undetermined. This CDR3 has 13 residues. Trimming cost V 6 bases and J 0 bases, with 8 bases left between them. Germline-derived CDR1 and CDR2 are MNHEY and SVGAGI. CDR3 in DNA: TGTGCCAGCAGGTCGACTCTGAACACTGAAGCTTTCTTT. Translated, it gives CASRSTLNTEAFF.

This clone has more than one count but fewer than ten. V gene TRBV28 combines with J gene TRBJ2-7; 7 nucleotides align to TRBD1. This CDR3 region has 14 residues. Losses at the gene ends were 3 bases for V and 7 bases for J; bases not matched to a gene: 9. The V gene's germline CDR1 is MDHEN and CDR2 SYDVKM. The CDR3: CASSFERQGREQYF. The CDR3 bases are TGTGCCAGCAGTTTCGAGAGACAGGGAAGGGAGCAGTACTTC.